The subject of this entry is one T cell receptor beta chain. The antigen is not known. Exposure to brentuximab vedotin varied, and each patient had relapsed following autologous stem cell transplantation. By magnetic negative selection, CD4+ T cells were purified from thawed PBMCs. This specimen comes from a study of PD-1 blockade in classical Hodgkin lymphoma. General study points: CD4+ TCR diversity climbed significantly by C4D1, unlike CD8+ TCR diversity.

Here immunoSEQ multiplex PCR was the method, and the copy in TCRdb shows in-frame clones only, minus some. The data contain about 30,000 clones, 85% of them singletons. The specimen comprised CD4+ T cells from blood, sampled at baseline. The sequence derives from a human donor with classical Hodgkin lymphoma.

Written as DNA, the CDR3 is TGTGCCAGTAAGCCTCAGGAGCAGGGGAGTGGAAAACTGTTTTTT. Amino acids: CASKPQEQGSGKLFF. J is TRBJ1-4 and V is TRBV19, with D tentatively TRBD1 (6 bases). There are 15 residues in the CDR3. Trimming stripped 7 bases from V and 10 bases from J, with 22 bases between. Germline V gene data show CDR1 as LNHDA and CDR2 as SQIVND (reference sequence).